The 28 T cell receptor beta chains in this list originate from one sample, sequenced in a study of T cell clones after liver transplantation. The table came from immunoSEQ multiplex PCR; TCRdb's copy has only in-frame clones and leaves some out. The top ten hold around 0.86% of the sample, which has 95,000 to 130,000 clones, less than 95% seen once. The sample here was CD4+ T cells from blood, taken 12 months after liver transplant. The receptors stem from a human patient who received a liver transplant. Some T cells may possibly be graft donor cells.

V gene TRBV10-1 combines with J gene TRBJ2-7, with 7 bases lining up with TRBD1. Per the germline V gene, CDR1 is WNHNN and CDR2 is SYGVQD (reference sequence). The CDR3 is 16 amino acids. The V and J ends lost 0 bases and 0 bases, in that order; junction bases with no gene match: 5. The DNA for the CDR3 is TGCGCCAGCAGTGAGTCGAGAGGGACAGACTCCTACGAGCAGTACTTC. Its translation is CASSESRGTDSYEQYF.

The gene calls are TRBV5-1 and TRBJ2-5; 7 bases are a match to TRBD1. The V and J ends lost 4 bases and 3 bases, in that order; junction bases with no gene match: 6. Germline CDR1 SGHRS, CDR2 YFSETQ. The CDR3 spans 14 residues. CDR3 residues: CASSVQGREETQYF. CDR3 coding DNA: TGCGCCAGCAGCGTACAGGGGCGGGAAGAGACCCAGTACTTC.

The rearrangement links TRBV4-1 to TRBJ2-1, with D perhaps matching TRBD1 (6 bases). Between the trimmed V and J ends, which lost 0 bases and 4 bases, there was a span of 19 bases. Germline CDR1 and CDR2: MGHRA and YSYEKL. The CDR3 has 18 amino acids. In DNA form, the CDR3 reads TGCGCCAGCAGCCAAGATGAAGGGGGAGACGGGGCATACAATGAGCAGTTCTTC. Its translation is CASSQDEGGDGAYNEQFF.

The V gene is TRBV27, the J gene TRBJ1-4; D call uncertain. The CDR3 totals 13 residues. V gave up 2 bases and J gave up 4 bases, with 5 bases separating them. Germline V gene sequence: CDR1 MNHEY, CDR2 SMNVEV (reference sequence). The CDR3 protein is CASSLGYNEKLFF. The CDR3 nucleotides are TGTGCCAGCAGTTTAGGATATAATGAAAAACTGTTTTTT.

The genes are TRBV5-1 and TRBJ2-3; 14 positions agree with TRBD2. Germline-derived CDR1 and CDR2 are SGHRS and YFSETQ. This CDR3 is 17 amino acids long. Unmatched junction bases numbered 9, after V lost 4 bases and J lost 5 bases. CDR3 coding DNA: TGCGCCAGCAGCCATGAGACTAGCGGGAGGGCTAAAGATACGCAGTATTTT. It encodes CASSHETSGRAKDTQYF.

The rearrangement uses TRBV7-8 and TRBJ2-7; the match to TRBD1 covers 7 bases. CDR3 length: 15 amino acids. The germline V gene encodes CDR1 SGHVS and CDR2 FQNEAQ. The V and J ends lost 5 bases and 2 bases, in that order; junction bases with no gene match: 9. The CDR3 bases are TGTGCCAGCAGCCGGACGACAGGGTACACCTACGAGCAGTACTTC. Its translation: CASSRTTGYTYEQYF. Looking up the rest from reference TRBV7-8 and TRBJ2-7 gives the full variable domain: GAGVSQSPRYKVAKRGQDVALRCDPISGHVSLFWYQQALGQGPEFLTYFQNEAQLDKSGLPSDRFFAERPEGSVSTLKIQRTQQEDSAVYLCASSRTTGYTYEQYFGPGTRLTVT.

This clone was found once. The gene calls are TRBV19 and TRBJ1-5; no clear D. The CDR3 is 18 amino acids. V was trimmed by 1 base and J by 3 bases, leaving 19 bases between them. CDR1 and CDR2 from the germline V gene are LNHDA and SQIVND (reference sequence). CDR3 DNA: TGTGCCAGTAGTATAGTTCTTGGGAACAGCCTGAACAATCAGCCCCAGCATTTT. Translated, it gives CASSIVLGNSLNNQPQHF. The whole variable domain, remainder taken from reference TRBV19 and TRBJ1-5, is DGGITQSPKYLFRKEGQNVTLSCEQNLNHDAMYWYRQDPGQGLRLIYYSQIVNDFQKGDIAEGYSVSREKKESFPLTVTSAQKNPTAFYLCASSIVLGNSLNNQPQHFGDGTRLSIL.

The CDR3 DNA is TGTGCCAGTAGTATACGAACAGGGGGCTCCTACGAGCAGTACTTC. Encoded protein: CASSIRTGGSYEQYF. The chain links TRBV19 to TRBJ2-7, with TRBD1 identical over 8 bases. Germline loops: CDR1 LNHDA, CDR2 SQIVND (reference sequence). The CDR3 sequence is 15 residues long. Unmatched junction bases numbered 3, after V lost 2 bases and J lost 0 bases.

The chain couples TRBV18 to TRBJ2-5; no firm D call. The CDR3 has 15 residues. In germline, CDR1 is KGHSH, CDR2 LQKENI. The V gene lost 2 bases and the J gene lost 5 bases, with 15 bases spanning the gap. CDR3 sequence reads: CASSPVKGTGETQYF. The CDR3 nucleotides are TGTGCCAGCTCACCAGTCAAGGGTACCGGTGAGACCCAGTACTTC. The complete variable domain, with remaining parts taken from reference TRBV18 and TRBJ2-5, reads NAGVMQNPRHLVRRRGQEARLRCSPMKGHSHVYWYRQLPEEGLKFMVYLQKENIIDESGMPKERFSAEFPKEGPSILRIQQVVRGDSAAYFCASSPVKGTGETQYFGPGTRLLVL.

J is TRBJ1-1 and V is TRBV28, with 8 bases fitting TRBD1. The V gene's germline CDR1 is MDHEN and CDR2 SYDVKM. V lost 5 bases to trimming and J lost 3 bases; unmatched junction nucleotides: 17. The CDR3 spans 18 residues. For the CDR3, the DNA is TGTGCCAGCAGTCCCCCGGGACAGGCATCCCGAAGGGACACTGAAGCTTTCTTT. Protein: CASSPPGQASRRDTEAFF.

The chain uses TRBV5-4 and TRBJ1-2; D gene ambiguous. Germline CDR1 reads SGHNT; CDR2 reads YYREEE (reference sequence). Trimming removed 3 bases from V and 6 bases from J, with 12 bases in between. This CDR3 is built from 13 residues. Here the CDR3 DNA reads TGTGCCAGCAGCTCCACCTACAATCATGGCTACACCTTC. Its translation is CASSSTYNHGYTF.

The chain uses TRBV10-3 and TRBJ2-4, with unresolved D. Germline-derived CDR1 and CDR2 are ENHRY and SYGVKD. The V gene lost 2 bases and the J gene lost 6 bases, with 11 bases spanning the gap. The CDR3 consists of 14 residues. The CDR3 sequence is CAISEPRKLNIQYF. The CDR3 region has the DNA TGTGCCATCAGTGAGCCTCGTAAGCTAAACATTCAGTACTTC.

The chain has TRBV6-4 and TRBJ2-1; 12 bases line up with TRBD2. The junction had 8 bases not matched to a gene; V was cut back by 6 bases and J by 8 bases. Germline values: CDR1 MRHNA, CDR2 SNTAGT. The CDR3 sequence is 15 residues long. The CDR3 DNA is TGTGCCAGCAGCGTCCTAGCGGGAGGGCCGTATGAGCAGTTCTTC. Protein product: CASSVLAGGPYEQFF.

The rearrangement links TRBV30 to TRBJ1-1, with a weak D call TRBD1 (6 bases). Germline V gives CDR1 GTSNPN, CDR2 SVGIG (reference sequence). Deletions cut 4 bases from V and 4 bases from J, with 19 bases between. The CDR3 is 15 amino acids. This chain's CDR3 is CAWIPGTRWSTEAFF. DNA of the CDR3: TGTGCCTGGATCCCCGGGACACGATGGAGCACTGAAGCTTTCTTT.

The rearrangement uses TRBV28 and TRBJ2-5; D is perhaps TRBD1 (5 bases). Trimming took 5 bases from V and 5 from J, leaving 15 bases between them. The CDR3 loop spans 14 amino acids. Germline CDR1 MDHEN, CDR2 SYDVKM. The CDR3 loop is CASSQPGLVETQYF. The CDR3, as DNA: TGTGCCAGCAGTCAACCAGGGCTCGTCGAGACCCAGTACTTC.

The rearrangement joins TRBV10-1 to TRBJ2-3; perhaps TRBD1 as D (7 bases). Germline loops: CDR1 WNHNN, CDR2 SYGVQD (reference sequence). V gave up 5 bases and J gave up 7 bases, with 19 bases separating them. The CDR3 has 15 residues. The CDR3 DNA is TGCGCCAGCAGTCGGGGGACAGACCCTCTGCATACGCAGTATTTT. Its translation is CASSRGTDPLHTQYF.

The J gene is TRBJ1-5, the V gene TRBV5-1, with D possibly TRBD1 on 5 matching bases. V was pared by 1 base and J by 6 bases, with 11 bases between. This CDR3 has 14 residues. The V gene's germline CDR1 is SGHRS and CDR2 YFSETQ. CDR3 loop: CASSLRQGGQPQHF. DNA of the CDR3: TGCGCCAGCAGCTTGAGGCAGGGCGGTCAGCCCCAGCATTTT. The full variable domain, its missing parts supplied by reference TRBV5-1 and TRBJ1-5, is KAGVTQTPRYLIKTRGQQVTLSCSPISGHRSVSWYQQTPGQGLQFLFEYFSETQRNKGNFPGRFSGRQFSNSRSEMNVSTLELGDSALYLCASSLRQGGQPQHFGDGTRLSIL.

This clone was seen just once. This chain connects TRBV18 to TRBJ1-2; 10 positions agree with TRBD1. The CDR3 extends over 15 amino acids. Per the germline V gene, CDR1 is KGHSH and CDR2 is LQKENI. Trimming cost V 1 base and J 2 bases; bases outside gene matches: 1. The CDR3 sequence is CASSPRTGGNYGYTF. The CDR3 region has the DNA TGTGCCAGCTCACCACGGACAGGGGGGAACTATGGCTACACCTTC.

The rearrangement joins TRBV2 to TRBJ2-3; 7 bases fit TRBD1. There are 15 residues in the CDR3. V dropped 4 bases and J dropped 0; count of bases not matched to a gene: 4. Germline loops: CDR1 SNHLY, CDR2 FYNNEI. This CDR3 is CASSGTGQSTDTQYF. The CDR3 DNA reads as TGTGCCAGCAGTGGTACGGGACAGAGCACAGATACGCAGTATTTT.

This rearrangement joins TRBV5-1 to TRBJ2-5; D possibly uses TRBD1 or TRBD2 (5 bases each). The CDR3 sequence is 15 residues long. Germline V CDR1 and CDR2: SGHRS, YFSETQ. V shed 10 bases and J shed 2 bases, with 21 bases lying between them. For the CDR3, the DNA is TGCGCCGGGGCCCCCCTTTCCGGGACGCAAGAGACCCAGTACTTC. It is translated as CAGAPLSGTQETQYF.

The chain has TRBV7-9 and TRBJ2-3; tentatively, D is TRBD2 (6 bases). The CDR3 has 15 amino acids. Deletions cut 1 base from V and 4 bases from J, with 12 bases between. Germline V gene lookup returns CDR1 SEHNR and CDR2 FQNEAQ (reference sequence). DNA for the CDR3: TGTGCCAGCAGCTTAGTTGGGAGGCATTCAGATACGCAGTATTTT. Amino acids: CASSLVGRHSDTQYF.

This chain links TRBV27 with TRBJ2-5; possibly TRBD2 for D (5 bases). This CDR3 is built from 14 residues. Germline lookup yields CDR1 MNHEY and CDR2 SMNVEV (reference sequence). Between the trimmed V and J ends, which lost 6 bases and 1 base, there was a span of 12 bases. CDR3 sequence reads: CASRGSFRQETQYF. In DNA, the CDR3 is TGTGCCAGCAGAGGGAGCTTCCGCCAAGAGACCCAGTACTTC.

The chain joins TRBV30 to TRBJ2-5, with 9 nucleotides matching TRBD1. The CDR3 extends over 15 amino acids. Per germline, CDR1 GTSNPN and CDR2 SVGIG (reference sequence). V shed 4 bases and J 2 bases; nucleotides not matched to a gene: 8. CDR3 amino acids: CAWKNRGRGQETQYF. CDR3 sequence (DNA): TGTGCCTGGAAAAACAGGGGGCGCGGGCAAGAGACCCAGTACTTC.

The chain recombines TRBV11-2 with TRBJ2-3; a possible D gene is TRBD1 (6 bases). This CDR3 has 15 residues. Germline V gene sequence: CDR1 SGHAT, CDR2 FQNNGV. The V end lost 1 base, the J end lost 3 bases, and 11 bases lay between the germline ends. The CDR3 loop is CASSLVPGTTDTQYF. The CDR3 DNA follows: TGTGCCAGCAGCTTAGTTCCGGGGACAACAGATACGCAGTATTTT. Together with reference TRBV11-2 and TRBJ2-3, the CDR3 gives the full variable domain: EAGVAQSPRYKIIEKRQSVAFWCNPISGHATLYWYQQILGQGPKLLIQFQNNGVVDDSQLPKDRFSAERLKGVDSTLKIQPAKLEDSAVYLCASSLVPGTTDTQYFGPGTRLTVL.

The chain employs TRBV13 and TRBJ2-7, with D possibly TRBD1 on 6 matching bases. Germline-derived CDR1 and CDR2 are PRHDT and FYEKMQ (reference sequence). Trimming took off 3 bases at V and 9 bases at J, with 12 bases between the two ends. The CDR3 has 12 residues. The chain's CDR3 is CASSLTEDRQYF. CDR3 nucleotides: TGTGCCAGCAGCTTGACAGAGGACAGGCAGTACTTC.

The rearrangement joins TRBV5-1 to TRBJ2-3; 7 bases agree with TRBD2. Germline lookup yields CDR1 SGHRS and CDR2 YFSETQ. This CDR3 is 16 amino acids long. The V and J ends lost 4 bases and 0 bases, in that order; junction bases with no gene match: 8. The CDR3 DNA reads TGCGCCAGCAGCAACGGACTAGGAGGGAGCACAGATACGCAGTATTTT. It codes for CASSNGLGGSTDTQYF.

This sequence joins TRBV27 and TRBJ2-5, with 12 bases lining up with TRBD2. J gave up 3 bases and V 3 bases, and 5 bases lay outside the gene matches. The CDR3 loop spans 16 amino acids. Germline CDR1 reads MNHEY; CDR2 reads SMNVEV (reference sequence). The CDR3, as DNA: TGTGCCAGCAGTTTGCAACTAGCGGGAGGCAAAGAGACCCAGTACTTC. Translated: CASSLQLAGGKETQYF.

Written as DNA, the CDR3 is TGTGCCAGCAGTCGAGTGACGGGAGTAGGGTACAATGAGCAGTTCTTC. This gives the protein CASSRVTGVGYNEQFF. V usage is TRBV5-4 and J usage is TRBJ2-1; D possibly corresponds to TRBD2 (6 bases). The CDR3 totals 16 residues. Trimming took off 5 bases at V and 4 bases at J, with 19 bases between the two ends. In germline, CDR1 is SGHNT, CDR2 YYREEE (reference sequence). The whole variable domain, remainder taken from reference TRBV5-4 and TRBJ2-1, is ETGVTQSPTHLIKTRGQQVTLRCSSQSGHNTVSWYQQALGQGPQFIFQYYREEENGRGNFPPRFSGLQFPNYSSELNVNALELDDSALYLCASSRVTGVGYNEQFFGPGTRLTVL.